This TCR beta chain was profiled in a study of blood T cell repertoires in COVID-19. Recruits, aged roughly 18 to 100 years, lived in 20 to 30 US areas. Clinical history as reported by participants underpinned cohort assignment. Sequencing used immunoSEQ multiplex PCR; TCRdb keeps in-frame clones, though not all of them. The table lists roughly 430,000 clones, 88% of them singletons. The sequenced sample consisted of PBMCs or T cells enriched from blood (not recorded which). The source is a woman in her thirties or forties with acute COVID-19.

CDR3 loop: CASSRTASNQPQHF. CDR3 in DNA: TGTGCCAGCAGTCGGACAGCCAGCAATCAGCCCCAGCATTTT. The chain uses TRBV2 and TRBJ1-5, with D perhaps TRBD1 (6 bases). The germline V and J ends were trimmed by 5 bases and 1 base, with 9 bases remaining between them. The CDR3 contains 14 residues. The germline gives CDR1 SNHLY, CDR2 FYNNEI.